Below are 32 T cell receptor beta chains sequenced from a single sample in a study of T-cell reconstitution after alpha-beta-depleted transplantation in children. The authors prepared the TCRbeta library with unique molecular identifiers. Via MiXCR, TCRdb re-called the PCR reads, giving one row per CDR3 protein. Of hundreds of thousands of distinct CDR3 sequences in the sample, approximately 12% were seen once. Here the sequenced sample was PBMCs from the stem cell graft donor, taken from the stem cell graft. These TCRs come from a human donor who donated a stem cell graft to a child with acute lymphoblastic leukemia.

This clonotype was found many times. The CDR3 is CSDRQGGTEAFF. CDR3 in DNA: TGCAGTGATCGACAGGGAGGCACTGAAGCTTTCTTT. The chain uses TRBV20-1 and TRBJ1-1; TRBD1 matches at 7 bases. Germline trimming cut 7 bases from V and 4 bases from J; bases unmatched to any gene: 6. From germline, CDR1 is DFQATT and CDR2 SNEGSKA (reference sequence). This CDR3 comprises 12 residues.

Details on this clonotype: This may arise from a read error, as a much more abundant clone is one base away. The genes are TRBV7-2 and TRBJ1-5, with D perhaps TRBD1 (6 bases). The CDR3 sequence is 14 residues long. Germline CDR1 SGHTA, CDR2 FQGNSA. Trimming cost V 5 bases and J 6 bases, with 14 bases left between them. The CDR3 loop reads CASSQQGGGQPQHF. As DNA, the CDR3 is TGTGCCAGCAGCCAACAGGGAGGAGGTCAGCCCCAGCATTTT.

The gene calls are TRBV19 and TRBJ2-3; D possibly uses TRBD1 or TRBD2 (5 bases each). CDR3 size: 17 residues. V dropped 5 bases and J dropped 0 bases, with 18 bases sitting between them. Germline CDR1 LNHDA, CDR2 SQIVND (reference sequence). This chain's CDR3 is CASSSRGAGLSTDTQYF. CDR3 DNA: TGTGCCAGTAGTTCCAGAGGGGCCGGGCTTAGCACAGATACGCAGTATTTT.

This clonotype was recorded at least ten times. CDR3 sequence: CASSLNRGRADTQYF. The CDR3 region has the DNA TGTGCCAGCAGCTTGAACAGGGGGCGCGCAGATACGCAGTATTTT. The genes are TRBV7-2 and TRBJ2-3; 9 bases align to TRBD1. J was trimmed by 4 bases and V by 3 bases; bases with no gene match: 5. Germline loops: CDR1 SGHTA, CDR2 FQGNSA. This CDR3 is 15 amino acids long.

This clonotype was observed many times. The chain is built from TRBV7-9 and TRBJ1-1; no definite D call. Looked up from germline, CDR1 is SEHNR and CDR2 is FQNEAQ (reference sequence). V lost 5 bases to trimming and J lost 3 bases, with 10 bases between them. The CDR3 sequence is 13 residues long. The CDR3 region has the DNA TGTGCCAGCAGCGGATGGGGAGACACTGAAGCTTTCTTT. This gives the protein CASSGWGDTEAFF.

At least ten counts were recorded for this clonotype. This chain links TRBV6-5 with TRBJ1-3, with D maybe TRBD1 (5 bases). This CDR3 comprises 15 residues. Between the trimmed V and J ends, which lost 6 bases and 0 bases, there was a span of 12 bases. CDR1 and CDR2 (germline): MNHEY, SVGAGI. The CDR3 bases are TGTGCCAGCAGCCCTGACAGATACTCTGGAAACACCATATATTTT. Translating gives CASSPDRYSGNTIYF.

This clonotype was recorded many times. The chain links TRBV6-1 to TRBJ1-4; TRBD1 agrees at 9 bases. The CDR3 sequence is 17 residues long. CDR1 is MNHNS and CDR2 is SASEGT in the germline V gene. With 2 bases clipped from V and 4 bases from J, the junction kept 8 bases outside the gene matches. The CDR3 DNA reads TGTGCCAGCAGTGAAACAGGGGGCTGGAAAAATAATGAAAAACTGTTTTTT. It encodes CASSETGGWKNNEKLFF.

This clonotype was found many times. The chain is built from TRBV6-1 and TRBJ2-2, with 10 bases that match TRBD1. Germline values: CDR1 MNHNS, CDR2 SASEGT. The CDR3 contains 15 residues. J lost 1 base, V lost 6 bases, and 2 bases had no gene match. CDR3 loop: CASSRTGGNTGELFF. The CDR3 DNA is TGTGCCAGCAGCAGGACAGGGGGGAACACCGGGGAGCTGTTTTTT.

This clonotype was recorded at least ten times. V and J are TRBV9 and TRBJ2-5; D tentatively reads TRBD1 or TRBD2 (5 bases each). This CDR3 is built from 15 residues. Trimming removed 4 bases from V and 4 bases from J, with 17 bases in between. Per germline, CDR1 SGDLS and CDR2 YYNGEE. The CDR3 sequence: CASSPTGAGPETQYF. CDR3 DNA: TGTGCCAGCAGCCCAACCGGGGCAGGGCCAGAGACCCAGTACTTC.

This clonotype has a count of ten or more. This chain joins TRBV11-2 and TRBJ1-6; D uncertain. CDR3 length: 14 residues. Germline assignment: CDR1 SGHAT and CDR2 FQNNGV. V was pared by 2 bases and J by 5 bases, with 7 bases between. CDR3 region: CASSLNGDNSPLHF. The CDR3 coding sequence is TGTGCCAGCAGCTTAAATGGTGATAATTCACCCCTCCACTTT.

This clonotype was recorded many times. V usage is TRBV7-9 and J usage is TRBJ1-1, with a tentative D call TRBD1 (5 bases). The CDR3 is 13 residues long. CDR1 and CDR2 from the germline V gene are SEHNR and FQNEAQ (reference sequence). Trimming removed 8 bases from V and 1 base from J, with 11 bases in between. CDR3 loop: CASLGLTNTEAFF. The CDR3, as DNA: TGTGCCAGCTTGGGACTGACGAACACTGAAGCTTTCTTT.

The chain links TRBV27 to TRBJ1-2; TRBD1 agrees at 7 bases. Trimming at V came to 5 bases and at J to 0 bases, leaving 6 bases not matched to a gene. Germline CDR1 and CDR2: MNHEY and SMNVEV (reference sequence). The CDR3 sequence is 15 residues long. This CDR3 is CASSPRDRANYGYTF. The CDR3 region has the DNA TGTGCCAGCAGTCCCCGGGACAGAGCTAACTATGGCTACACCTTC.

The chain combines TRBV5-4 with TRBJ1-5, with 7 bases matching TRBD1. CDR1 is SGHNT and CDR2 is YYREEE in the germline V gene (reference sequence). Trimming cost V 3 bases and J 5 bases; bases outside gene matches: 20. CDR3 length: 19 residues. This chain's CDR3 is CASSSGPLHQTGIDQPQHF. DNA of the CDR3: TGTGCCAGCAGCTCCGGGCCCCTCCACCAGACAGGGATCGATCAGCCCCAGCATTTT.

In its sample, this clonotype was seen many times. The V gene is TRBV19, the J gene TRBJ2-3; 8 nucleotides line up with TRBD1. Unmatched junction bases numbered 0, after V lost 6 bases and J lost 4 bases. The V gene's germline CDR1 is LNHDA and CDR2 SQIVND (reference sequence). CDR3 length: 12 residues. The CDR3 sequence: CASRTGADTQYF. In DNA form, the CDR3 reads TGTGCCAGTAGGACAGGGGCAGATACGCAGTATTTT.

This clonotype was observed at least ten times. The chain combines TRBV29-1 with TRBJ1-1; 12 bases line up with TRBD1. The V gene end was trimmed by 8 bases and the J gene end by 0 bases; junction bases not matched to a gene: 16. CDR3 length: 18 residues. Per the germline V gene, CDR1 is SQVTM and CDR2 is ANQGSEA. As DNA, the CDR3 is TGCAGCTGGTGCGATCCTCCGGGACAGGGGGCGGTGAACACTGAAGCTTTCTTT. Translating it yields CSWCDPPGQGAVNTEAFF.

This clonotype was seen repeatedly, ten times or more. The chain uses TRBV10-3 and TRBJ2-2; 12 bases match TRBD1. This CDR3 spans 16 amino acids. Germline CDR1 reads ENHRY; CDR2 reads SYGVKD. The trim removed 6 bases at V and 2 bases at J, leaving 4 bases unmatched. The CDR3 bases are TGTGCCATCAGGAGGGACAGGGGGCAAAACACCGGGGAGCTGTTTTTT. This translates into CAIRRDRGQNTGELFF.

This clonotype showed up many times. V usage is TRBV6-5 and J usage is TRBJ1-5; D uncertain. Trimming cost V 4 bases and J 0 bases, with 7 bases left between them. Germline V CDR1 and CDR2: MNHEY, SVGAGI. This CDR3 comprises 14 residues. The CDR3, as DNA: TGTGCCAGCAGTTGGACTCATAGCAATCAGCCCCAGCATTTT. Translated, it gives CASSWTHSNQPQHF.

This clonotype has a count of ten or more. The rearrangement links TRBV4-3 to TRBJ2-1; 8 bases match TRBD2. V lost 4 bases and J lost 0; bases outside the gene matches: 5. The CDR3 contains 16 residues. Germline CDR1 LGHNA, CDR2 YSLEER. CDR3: CASSPGGGFSYNEQFF. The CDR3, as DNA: TGCGCCAGCAGCCCGGGCGGGGGGTTCTCCTACAATGAGCAGTTCTTC.

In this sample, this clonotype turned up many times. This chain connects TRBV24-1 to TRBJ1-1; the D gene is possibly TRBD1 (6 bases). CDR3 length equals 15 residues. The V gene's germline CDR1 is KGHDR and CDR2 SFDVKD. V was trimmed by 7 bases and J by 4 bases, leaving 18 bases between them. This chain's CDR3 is CATRKGGGLGTEAFF. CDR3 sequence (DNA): TGTGCCACCAGAAAAGGCGGGGGGCTAGGCACTGAAGCTTTCTTT.

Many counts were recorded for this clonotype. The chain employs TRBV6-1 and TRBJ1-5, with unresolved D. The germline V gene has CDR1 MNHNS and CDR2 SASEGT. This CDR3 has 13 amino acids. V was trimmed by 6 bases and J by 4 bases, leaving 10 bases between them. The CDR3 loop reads CASRPIGNQPQHF. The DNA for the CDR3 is TGTGCCAGCAGGCCCATAGGGAATCAGCCCCAGCATTTT.

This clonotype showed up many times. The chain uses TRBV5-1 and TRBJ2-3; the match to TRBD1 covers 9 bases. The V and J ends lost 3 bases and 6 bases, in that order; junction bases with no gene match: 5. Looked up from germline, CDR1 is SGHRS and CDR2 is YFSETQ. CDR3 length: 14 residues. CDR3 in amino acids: CASSSGTGSDTQYF. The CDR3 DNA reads TGCGCCAGCAGCTCCGGGACAGGGTCTGATACGCAGTATTTT.

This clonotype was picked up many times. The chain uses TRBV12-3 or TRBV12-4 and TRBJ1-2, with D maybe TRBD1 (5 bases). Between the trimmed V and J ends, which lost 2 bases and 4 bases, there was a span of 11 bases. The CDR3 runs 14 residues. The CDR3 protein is CASSLLGGSYGYTF. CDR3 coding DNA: TGTGCCAGCAGTTTATTGGGGGGGTCCTATGGCTACACCTTC.

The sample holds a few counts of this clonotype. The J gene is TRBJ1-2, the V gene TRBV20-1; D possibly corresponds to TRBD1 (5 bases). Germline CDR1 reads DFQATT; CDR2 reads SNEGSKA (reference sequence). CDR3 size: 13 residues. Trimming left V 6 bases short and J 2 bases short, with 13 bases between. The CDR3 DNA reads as TGCAGTGCCATACCGGGGCCCAACTATGGCTACACCTTC. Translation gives CSAIPGPNYGYTF.

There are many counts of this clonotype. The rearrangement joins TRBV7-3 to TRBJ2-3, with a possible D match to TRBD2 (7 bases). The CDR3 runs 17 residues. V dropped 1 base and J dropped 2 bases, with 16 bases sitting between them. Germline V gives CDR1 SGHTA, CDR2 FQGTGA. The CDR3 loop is CASSLKSLGGPTDTQYF. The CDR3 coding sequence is TGTGCCAGCAGCTTAAAGAGTCTGGGGGGGCCCACAGATACGCAGTATTTT. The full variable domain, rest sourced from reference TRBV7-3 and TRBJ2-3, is GAGVSQTPSNKVTEKGKYVELRCDPISGHTALYWYRQSLGQGPEFLIYFQGTGAADDSGLPNDRFFAVRPEGSVSTLKIQRTERGDSAVYLCASSLKSLGGPTDTQYFGPGTRLTVL.

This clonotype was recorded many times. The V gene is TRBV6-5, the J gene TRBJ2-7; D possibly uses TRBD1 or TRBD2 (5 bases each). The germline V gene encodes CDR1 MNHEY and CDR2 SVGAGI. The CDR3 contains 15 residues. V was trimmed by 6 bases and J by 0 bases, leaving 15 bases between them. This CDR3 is CASSKGTSSSYEQYF. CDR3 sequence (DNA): TGTGCCAGCAGCAAGGGGACCTCGAGCTCCTACGAGCAGTACTTC.

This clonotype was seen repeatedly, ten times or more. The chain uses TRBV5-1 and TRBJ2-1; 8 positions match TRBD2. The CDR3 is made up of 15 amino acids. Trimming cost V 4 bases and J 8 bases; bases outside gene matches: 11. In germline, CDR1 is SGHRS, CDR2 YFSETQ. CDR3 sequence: CASSLSGTSRDEQFF. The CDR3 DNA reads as TGCGCCAGCAGCCTATCAGGGACTAGTCGGGATGAGCAGTTCTTC.

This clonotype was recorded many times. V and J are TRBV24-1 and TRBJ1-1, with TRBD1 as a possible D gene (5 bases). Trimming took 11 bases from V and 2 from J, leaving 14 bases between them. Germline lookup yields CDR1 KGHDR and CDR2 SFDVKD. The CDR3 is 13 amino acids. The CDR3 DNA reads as TGTGCCAGCCGGGGGAGTAGAAACACTGAAGCTTTCTTT. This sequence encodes CASRGSRNTEAFF.

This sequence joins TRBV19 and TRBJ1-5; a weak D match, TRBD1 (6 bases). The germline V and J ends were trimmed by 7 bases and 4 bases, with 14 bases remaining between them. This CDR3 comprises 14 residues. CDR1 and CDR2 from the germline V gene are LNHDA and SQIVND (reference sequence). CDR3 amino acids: CASNEGQKNQPQHF. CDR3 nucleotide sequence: TGTGCCAGTAATGAAGGACAGAAGAATCAGCCCCAGCATTTT.

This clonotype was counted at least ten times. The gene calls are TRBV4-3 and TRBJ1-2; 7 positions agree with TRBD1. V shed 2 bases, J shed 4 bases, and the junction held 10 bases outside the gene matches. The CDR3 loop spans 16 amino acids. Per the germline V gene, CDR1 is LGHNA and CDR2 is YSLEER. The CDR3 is CASSQRGTGALYGYTF. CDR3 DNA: TGCGCCAGCAGCCAAAGGGGAACAGGGGCGCTCTATGGCTACACCTTC.

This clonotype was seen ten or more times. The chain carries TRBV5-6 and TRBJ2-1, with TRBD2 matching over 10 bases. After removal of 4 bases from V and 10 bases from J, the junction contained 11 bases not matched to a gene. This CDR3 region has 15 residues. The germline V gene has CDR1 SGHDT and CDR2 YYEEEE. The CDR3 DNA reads TGTGCCAGCAGCCCCCTAGCGGGAGACCCTCGAGAGCAGTTCTTC. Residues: CASSPLAGDPREQFF.

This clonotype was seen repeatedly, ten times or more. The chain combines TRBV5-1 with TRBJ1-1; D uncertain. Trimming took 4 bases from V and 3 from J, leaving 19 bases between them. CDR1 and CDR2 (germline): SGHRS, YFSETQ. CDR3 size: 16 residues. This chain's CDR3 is CASSTDPVGRHTEAFF. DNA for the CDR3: TGCGCCAGCAGCACTGACCCGGTCGGGAGGCACACTGAAGCTTTCTTT.

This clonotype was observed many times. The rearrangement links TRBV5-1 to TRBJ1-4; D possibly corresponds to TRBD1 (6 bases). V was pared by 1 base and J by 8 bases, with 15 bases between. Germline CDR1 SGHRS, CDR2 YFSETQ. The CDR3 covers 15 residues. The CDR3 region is CASSLWAGGEEKLFF. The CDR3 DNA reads TGCGCCAGCAGCTTGTGGGCCGGGGGCGAAGAAAAACTGTTTTTT.